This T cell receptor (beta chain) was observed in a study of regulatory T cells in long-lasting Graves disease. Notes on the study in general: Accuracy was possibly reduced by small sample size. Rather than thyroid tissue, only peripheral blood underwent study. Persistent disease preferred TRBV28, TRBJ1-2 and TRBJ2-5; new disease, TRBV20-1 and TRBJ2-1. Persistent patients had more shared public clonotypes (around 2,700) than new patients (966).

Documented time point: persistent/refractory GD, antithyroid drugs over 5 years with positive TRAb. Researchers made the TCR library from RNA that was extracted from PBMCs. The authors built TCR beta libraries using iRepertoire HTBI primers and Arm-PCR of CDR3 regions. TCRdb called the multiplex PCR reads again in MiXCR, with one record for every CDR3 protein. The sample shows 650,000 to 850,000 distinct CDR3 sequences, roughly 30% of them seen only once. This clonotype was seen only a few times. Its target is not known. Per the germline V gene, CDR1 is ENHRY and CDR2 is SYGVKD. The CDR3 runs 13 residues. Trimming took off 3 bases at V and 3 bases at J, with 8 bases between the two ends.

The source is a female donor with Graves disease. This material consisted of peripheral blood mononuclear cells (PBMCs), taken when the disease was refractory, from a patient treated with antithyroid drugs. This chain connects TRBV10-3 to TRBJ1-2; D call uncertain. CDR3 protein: CAISDRIYYGYTF. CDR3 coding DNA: TGTGCCATCAGTGACCGGATTTACTATGGCTACACCTTC.